This TCR beta chain derives from a study of blood T cell repertoires in COVID-19. Study summary: Samples of COVID-19 (acute and convalescent) were obtained from the United States, Italy and Spain. T cells, B-cell-depleted T cells, or PBMCs supplied cDNA or gDNA.

As originally analysed: Reference gene primer amplification gave nucleated cell count estimates. Sequenced by immunoSEQ multiplex PCR; TCRdb stores in-frame clones only, minus some. That table gives V, J and clone size, and the DNA gave D and trimming. The sample records about 120,000 clones, roughly 88% being singletons. CDR3 length: 15 amino acids. Germline V gene sequence: CDR1 SGHRS, CDR2 YFSETQ. V shed 0 bases, J shed 7 bases, and the junction held 2 bases outside the gene matches. The chain links TRBV5-1 to TRBJ1-6, with 9 positions matching TRBD1. This receptor was identified in a man in his forties or fifties with acute or convalescent COVID-19. Specimen: peripheral blood. The CDR3, as DNA: TGCGCCAGCAGCTTGGCTGGACAGGGGAATTCACCCCTCCACTTT. Protein: CASSLAGQGNSPLHF.